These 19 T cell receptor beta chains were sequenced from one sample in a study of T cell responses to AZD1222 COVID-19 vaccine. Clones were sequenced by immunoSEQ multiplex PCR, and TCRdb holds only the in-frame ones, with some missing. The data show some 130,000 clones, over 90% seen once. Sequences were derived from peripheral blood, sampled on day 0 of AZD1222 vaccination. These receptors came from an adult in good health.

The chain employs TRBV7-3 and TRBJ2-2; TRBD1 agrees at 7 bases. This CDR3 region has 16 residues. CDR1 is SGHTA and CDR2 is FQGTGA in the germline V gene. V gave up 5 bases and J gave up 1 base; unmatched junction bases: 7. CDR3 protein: CASSQGVGLNTGELFF. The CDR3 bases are TGTGCCAGCAGCCAGGGGGTCGGGCTGAACACCGGGGAGCTGTTTTTT.

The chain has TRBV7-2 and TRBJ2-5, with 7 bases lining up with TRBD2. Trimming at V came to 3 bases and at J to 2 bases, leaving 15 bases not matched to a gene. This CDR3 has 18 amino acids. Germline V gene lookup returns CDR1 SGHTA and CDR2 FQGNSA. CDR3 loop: CASSFVPSGFGGQETQYF. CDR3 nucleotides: TGTGCCAGCAGCTTTGTCCCAAGCGGTTTCGGGGGGCAAGAGACCCAGTACTTC.

This chain's CDR3 is CASSQWDRGVVYEQYF. The CDR3, as DNA: TGTGCCAGCAGCCAGTGGGACAGGGGAGTAGTCTACGAGCAGTACTTC. This sequence joins TRBV21-1 and TRBJ2-7; the table calls TRBD1, which could not be checked here. TRBV21-1 is marked as a pseudogene. There are 16 residues in the CDR3.

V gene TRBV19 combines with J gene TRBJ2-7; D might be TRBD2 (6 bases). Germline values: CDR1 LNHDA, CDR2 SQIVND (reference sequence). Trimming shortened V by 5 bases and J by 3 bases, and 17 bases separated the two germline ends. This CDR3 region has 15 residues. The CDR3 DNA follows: TGTGCCAGTAGTTTTGACACCGGCGGGGTCTACGAGCAGTACTTC. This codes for CASSFDTGGVYEQYF.

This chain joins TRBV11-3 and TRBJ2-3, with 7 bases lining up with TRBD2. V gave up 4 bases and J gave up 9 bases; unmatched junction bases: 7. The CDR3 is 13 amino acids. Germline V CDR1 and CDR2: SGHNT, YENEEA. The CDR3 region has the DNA TGTGCCAGCAGCTCCCGGGGAGGGATAACGCAGTATTTT. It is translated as CASSSRGGITQYF.

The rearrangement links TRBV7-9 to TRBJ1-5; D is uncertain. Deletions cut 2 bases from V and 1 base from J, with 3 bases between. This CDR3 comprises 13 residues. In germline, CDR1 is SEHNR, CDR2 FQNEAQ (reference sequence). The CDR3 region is CASSLSSNQPQHF. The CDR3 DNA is TGTGCCAGCAGCTTAAGCAGCAATCAGCCCCAGCATTTT.

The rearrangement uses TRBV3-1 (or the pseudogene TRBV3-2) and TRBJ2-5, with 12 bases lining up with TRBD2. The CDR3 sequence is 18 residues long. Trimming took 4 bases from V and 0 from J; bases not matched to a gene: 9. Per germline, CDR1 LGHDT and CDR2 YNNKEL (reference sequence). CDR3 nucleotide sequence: TGTGCCAGCAGCCCCTTAGAGGGGACTAGCGGGCACCAAGAGACCCAGTACTTC. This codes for CASSPLEGTSGHQETQYF.

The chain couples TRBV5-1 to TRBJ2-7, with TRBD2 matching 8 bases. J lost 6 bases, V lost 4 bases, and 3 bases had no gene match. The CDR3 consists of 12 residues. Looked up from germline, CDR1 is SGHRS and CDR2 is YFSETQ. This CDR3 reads CASSGAGGEQYF. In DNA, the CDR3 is TGCGCCAGCAGCGGGGCGGGGGGCGAGCAGTACTTC.

CDR3 sequence (DNA): TGTGCCAGCAGCGTAGGAAGAGCACAGGTCGGGGGCTACACCTTC. This gives the protein CASSVGRAQVGGYTF. This rearrangement joins TRBV9 to TRBJ1-2; D is perhaps TRBD1 (5 bases). Trimming cost V 0 bases and J 8 bases, with 17 bases left between them. The CDR3 length is 15 residues. The V gene's germline CDR1 is SGDLS and CDR2 YYNGEE.

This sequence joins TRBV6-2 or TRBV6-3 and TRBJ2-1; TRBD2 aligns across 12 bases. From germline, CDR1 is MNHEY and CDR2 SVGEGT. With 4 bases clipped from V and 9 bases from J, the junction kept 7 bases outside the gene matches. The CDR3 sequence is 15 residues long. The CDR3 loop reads CASSFLAGGPGEQFF. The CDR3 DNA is TGTGCCAGCAGTTTTCTAGCGGGGGGGCCGGGTGAGCAGTTCTTC.

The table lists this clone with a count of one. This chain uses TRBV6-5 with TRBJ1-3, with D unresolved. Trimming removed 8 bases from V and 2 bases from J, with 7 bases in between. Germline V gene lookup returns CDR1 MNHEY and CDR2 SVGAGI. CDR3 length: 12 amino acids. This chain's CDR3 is CASSRPGNTIYF. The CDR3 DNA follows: TGTGCCAGCTCCCGTCCTGGAAACACCATATATTTT.

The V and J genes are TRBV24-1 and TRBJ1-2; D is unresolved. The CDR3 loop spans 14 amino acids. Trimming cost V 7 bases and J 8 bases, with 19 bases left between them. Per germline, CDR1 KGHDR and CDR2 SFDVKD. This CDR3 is CATRETRRDGGYTF. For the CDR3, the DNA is TGTGCCACCAGAGAGACTCGGCGGGATGGAGGCTACACCTTC.

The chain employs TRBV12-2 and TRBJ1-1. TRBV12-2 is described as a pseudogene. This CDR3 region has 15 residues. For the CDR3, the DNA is TGTGCAAGTCGCTTAGAAATTAAGGAGAACACTGAAGCTTTCTTT. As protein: CASRLEIKENTEAFF.

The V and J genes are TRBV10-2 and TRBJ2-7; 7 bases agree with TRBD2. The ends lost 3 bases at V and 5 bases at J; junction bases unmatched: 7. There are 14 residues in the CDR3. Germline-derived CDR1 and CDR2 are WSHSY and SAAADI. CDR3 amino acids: CASSDPLASDEQYF. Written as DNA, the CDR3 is TGCGCCAGCAGTGATCCACTAGCGTCTGACGAGCAGTACTTC.

CDR3 in amino acids: CASSPSRLGYEQYF. The CDR3 region has the DNA TGCGCCAGCAGCCCATCTCGTCTTGGGTACGAGCAGTACTTC. The rearrangement joins TRBV4-1 to TRBJ2-7; no clear D. Germline V gives CDR1 MGHRA, CDR2 YSYEKL. Between the trimmed V and J ends, which lost 4 bases and 4 bases, there was a span of 14 bases. The CDR3 consists of 14 residues.

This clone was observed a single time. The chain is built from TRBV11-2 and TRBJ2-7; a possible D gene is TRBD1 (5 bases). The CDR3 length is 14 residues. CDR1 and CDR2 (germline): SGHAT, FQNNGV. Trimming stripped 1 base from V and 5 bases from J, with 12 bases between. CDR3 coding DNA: TGTGCCAGCAGCTTAGTTCCAGGGATCGACGAGCAGTACTTC. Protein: CASSLVPGIDEQYF.

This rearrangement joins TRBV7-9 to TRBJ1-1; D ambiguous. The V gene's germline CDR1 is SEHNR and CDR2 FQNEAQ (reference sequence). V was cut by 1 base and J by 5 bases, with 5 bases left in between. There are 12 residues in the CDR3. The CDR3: CASSLESTEAFF. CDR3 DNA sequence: TGTGCCAGCAGCTTAGAGAGTACTGAAGCTTTCTTT.

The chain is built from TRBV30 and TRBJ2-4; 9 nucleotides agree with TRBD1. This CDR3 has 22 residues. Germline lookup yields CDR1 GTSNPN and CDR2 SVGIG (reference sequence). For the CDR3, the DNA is TGTGCGGGACAGGGTGTACCGCCAACAACCCCGGCGGGGGTTTTGGCCAAAAACATTCAGTACTTC. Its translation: CAGQGVPPTTPAGVLAKNIQYF.

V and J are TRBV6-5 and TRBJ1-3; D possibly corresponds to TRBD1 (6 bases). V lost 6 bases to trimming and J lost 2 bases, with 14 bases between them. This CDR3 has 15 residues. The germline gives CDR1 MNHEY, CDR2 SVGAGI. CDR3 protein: CASSVIQGPGNTIYF. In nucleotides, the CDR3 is TGTGCCAGCAGCGTAATACAGGGCCCTGGAAACACCATATATTTT.